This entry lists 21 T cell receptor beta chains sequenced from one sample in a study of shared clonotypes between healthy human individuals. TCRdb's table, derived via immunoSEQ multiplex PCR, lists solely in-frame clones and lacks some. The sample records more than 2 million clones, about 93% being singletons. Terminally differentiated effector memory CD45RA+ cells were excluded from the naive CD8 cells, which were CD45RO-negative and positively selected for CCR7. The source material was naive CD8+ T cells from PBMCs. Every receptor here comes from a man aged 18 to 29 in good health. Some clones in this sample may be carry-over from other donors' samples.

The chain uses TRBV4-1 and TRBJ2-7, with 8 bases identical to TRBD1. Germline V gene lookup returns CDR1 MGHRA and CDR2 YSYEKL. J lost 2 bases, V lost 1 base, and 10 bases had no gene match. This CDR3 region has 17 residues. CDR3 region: CASSQVTWTGTPYEQYF. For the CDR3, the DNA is TGCGCCAGCAGCCAAGTTACCTGGACAGGGACCCCCTACGAGCAGTACTTC.

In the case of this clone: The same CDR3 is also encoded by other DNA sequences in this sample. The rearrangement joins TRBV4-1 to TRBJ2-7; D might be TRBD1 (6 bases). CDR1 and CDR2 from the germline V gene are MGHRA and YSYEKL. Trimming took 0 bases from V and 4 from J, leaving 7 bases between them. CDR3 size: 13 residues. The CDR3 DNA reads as TGCGCCAGCAGCCAAGATAGGGGGTACGAGCAGTACTTC. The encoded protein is CASSQDRGYEQYF.

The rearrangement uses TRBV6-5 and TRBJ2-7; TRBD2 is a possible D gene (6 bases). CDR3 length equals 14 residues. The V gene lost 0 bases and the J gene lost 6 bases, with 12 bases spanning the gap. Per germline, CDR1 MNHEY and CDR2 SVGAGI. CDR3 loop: CASSYSEGPREQYF. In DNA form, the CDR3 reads TGTGCCAGCAGTTACTCGGAGGGGCCGCGCGAGCAGTACTTC.

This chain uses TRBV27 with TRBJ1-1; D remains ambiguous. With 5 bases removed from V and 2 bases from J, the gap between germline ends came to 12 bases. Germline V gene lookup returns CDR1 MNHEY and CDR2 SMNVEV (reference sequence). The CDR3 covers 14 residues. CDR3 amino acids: CASSTRTENTEAFF. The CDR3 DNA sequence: TGTGCCAGCAGTACCCGGACGGAAAACACTGAAGCTTTCTTT.

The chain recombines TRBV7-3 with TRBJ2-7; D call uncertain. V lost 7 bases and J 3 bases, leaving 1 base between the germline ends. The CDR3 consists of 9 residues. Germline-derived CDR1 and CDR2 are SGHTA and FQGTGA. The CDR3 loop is CASNYEQYF. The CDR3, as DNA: TGTGCCAGCAACTACGAGCAGTACTTC.

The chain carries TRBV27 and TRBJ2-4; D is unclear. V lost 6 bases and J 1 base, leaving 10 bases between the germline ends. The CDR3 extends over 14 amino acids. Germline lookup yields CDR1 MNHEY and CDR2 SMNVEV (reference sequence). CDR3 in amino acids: CASSPEYAKNIQYF. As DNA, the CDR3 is TGTGCCAGCAGCCCCGAGTACGCCAAAAACATTCAGTACTTC.

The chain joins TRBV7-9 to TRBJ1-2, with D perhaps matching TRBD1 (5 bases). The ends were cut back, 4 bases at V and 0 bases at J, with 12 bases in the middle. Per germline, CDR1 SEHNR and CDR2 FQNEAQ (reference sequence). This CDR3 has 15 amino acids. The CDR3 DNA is TGTGCCAGCAGCTATGGGCGACAGCCTAACTATGGCTACACCTTC. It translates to CASSYGRQPNYGYTF.

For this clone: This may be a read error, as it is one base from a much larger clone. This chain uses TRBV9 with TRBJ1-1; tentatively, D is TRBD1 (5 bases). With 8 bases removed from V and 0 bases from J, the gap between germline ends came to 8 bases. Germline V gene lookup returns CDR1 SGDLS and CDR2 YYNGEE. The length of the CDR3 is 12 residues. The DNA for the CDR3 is TGTGCCAGTAGGGGCCTGAACACTGAAGCTTTCTTT. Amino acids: CASRGLNTEAFF.

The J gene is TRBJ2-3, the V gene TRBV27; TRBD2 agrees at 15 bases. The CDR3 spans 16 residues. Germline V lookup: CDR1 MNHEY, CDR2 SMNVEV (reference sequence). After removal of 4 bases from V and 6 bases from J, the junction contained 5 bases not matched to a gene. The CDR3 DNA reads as TGTGCCAGCAGTTGGGGACTAGCGGGAGGTAGTGATACGCAGTATTTT. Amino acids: CASSWGLAGGSDTQYF.

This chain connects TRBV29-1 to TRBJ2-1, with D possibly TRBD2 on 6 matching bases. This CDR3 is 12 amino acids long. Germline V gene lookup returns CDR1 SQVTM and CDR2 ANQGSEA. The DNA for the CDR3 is TGCGGAGGGGAGAGCTCCTACAATGAGCAGTTCTTC. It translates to CGGESSYNEQFF.

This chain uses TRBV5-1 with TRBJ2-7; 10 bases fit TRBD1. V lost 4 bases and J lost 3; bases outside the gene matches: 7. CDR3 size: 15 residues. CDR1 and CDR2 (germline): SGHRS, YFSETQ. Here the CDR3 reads CASSDPGQGIYEQYF. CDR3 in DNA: TGCGCCAGCAGCGATCCGGGACAGGGGATCTACGAGCAGTACTTC.

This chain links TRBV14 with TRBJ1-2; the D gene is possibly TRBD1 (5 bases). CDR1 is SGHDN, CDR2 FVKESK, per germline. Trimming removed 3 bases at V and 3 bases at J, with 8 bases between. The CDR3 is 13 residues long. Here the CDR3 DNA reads TGTGCCAGCAGCCAGGGACGGCACTATGGCTACACCTTC. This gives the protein CASSQGRHYGYTF.

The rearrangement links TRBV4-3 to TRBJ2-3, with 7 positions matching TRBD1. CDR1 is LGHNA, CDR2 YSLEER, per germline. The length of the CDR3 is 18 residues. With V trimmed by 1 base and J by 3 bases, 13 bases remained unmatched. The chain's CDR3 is CASSQGSGGQEFTDTQYF. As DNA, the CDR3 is TGCGCCAGCAGCCAAGGAAGTGGTGGACAGGAGTTTACAGATACGCAGTATTTT.

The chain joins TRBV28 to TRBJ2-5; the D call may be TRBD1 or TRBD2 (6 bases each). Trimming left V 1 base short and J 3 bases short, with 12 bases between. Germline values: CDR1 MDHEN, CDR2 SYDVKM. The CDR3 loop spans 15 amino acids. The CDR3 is CASSLSWGAKETQYF. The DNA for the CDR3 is TGTGCCAGCAGTTTATCTTGGGGGGCGAAAGAGACCCAGTACTTC.

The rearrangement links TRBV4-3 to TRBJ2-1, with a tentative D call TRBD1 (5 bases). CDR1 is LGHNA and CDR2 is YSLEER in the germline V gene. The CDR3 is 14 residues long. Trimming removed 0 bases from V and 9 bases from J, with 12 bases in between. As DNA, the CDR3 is TGCGCCAGCAGCCAAGACCTCAGGGCCACTGAGCAGTTCTTC. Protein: CASSQDLRATEQFF.

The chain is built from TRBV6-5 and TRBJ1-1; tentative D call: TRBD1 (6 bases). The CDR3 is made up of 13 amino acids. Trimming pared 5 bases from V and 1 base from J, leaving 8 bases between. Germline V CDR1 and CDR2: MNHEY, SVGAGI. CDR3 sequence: CASSEDRNTEAFF. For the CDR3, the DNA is TGTGCCAGCAGTGAGGACAGGAACACTGAAGCTTTCTTT.

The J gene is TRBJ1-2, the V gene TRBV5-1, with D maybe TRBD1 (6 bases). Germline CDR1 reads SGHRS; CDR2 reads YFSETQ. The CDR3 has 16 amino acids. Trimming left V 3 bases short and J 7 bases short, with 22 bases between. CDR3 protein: CASSSPGLGAIGGYTF. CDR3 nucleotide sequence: TGCGCCAGCAGCTCTCCCGGGCTGGGGGCAATCGGTGGCTACACCTTC.

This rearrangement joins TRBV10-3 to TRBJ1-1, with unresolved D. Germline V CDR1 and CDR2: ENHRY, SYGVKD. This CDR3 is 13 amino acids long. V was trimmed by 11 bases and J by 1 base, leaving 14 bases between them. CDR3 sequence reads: CAGKAGGNTEAFF. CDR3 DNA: TGTGCCGGCAAGGCAGGTGGGAACACTGAAGCTTTCTTT.

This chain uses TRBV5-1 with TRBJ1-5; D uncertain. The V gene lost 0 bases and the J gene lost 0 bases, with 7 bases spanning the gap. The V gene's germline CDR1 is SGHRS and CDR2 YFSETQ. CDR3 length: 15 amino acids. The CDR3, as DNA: TGCGCCAGCAGCTTGGCGGGAGCTAGCAATCAGCCCCAGCATTTT. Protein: CASSLAGASNQPQHF.

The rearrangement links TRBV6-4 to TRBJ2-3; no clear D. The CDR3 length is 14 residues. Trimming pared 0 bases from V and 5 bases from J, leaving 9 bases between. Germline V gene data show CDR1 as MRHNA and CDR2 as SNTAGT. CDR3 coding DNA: TGTGCCAGCAGTGACTCGCCCTTTGGAGATACGCAGTATTTT. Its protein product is CASSDSPFGDTQYF.

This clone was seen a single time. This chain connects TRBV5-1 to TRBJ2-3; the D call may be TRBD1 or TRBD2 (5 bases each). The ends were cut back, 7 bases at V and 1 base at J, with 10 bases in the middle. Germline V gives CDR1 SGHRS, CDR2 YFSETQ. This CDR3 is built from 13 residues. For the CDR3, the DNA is TGCGCCAGCGGGTTGGGGGGCACAGATACGCAGTATTTT. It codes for CASGLGGTDTQYF.